This T cell receptor beta chain derives from a study of blood T cells in healthy people across ages. For the second PCR, which ran for about 7 to 11 cycles, a sample-barcoded 5' primer and a J-beta primer mix were used. TCRdb reprocessed the 5' RACE reads via MiXCR and lists one record per CDR3 protein. The sample shows hundreds of thousands of distinct CDR3 sequences, approximately 30% of them seen only once. There are many counts of this clonotype. Sequencing was done on a sample of blood. This receptor was obtained from a woman older than 75 in good health.

The CDR3 protein is CASRLWMGGSNQPQHF. The DNA for the CDR3 is TGTGCCAGCAGACTTTGGATGGGAGGTAGCAATCAGCCCCAGCATTTT. The rearrangement links TRBV5-5 to TRBJ1-5; D not resolved. The CDR3 has 16 residues. V lost 5 bases and J lost 0, with 15 bases in between. Germline-derived CDR1 and CDR2 are SGHKS and YYEKEE (reference sequence).